These 29 T cell receptor beta chains were all obtained from the same sample, sequenced in a study of T cell clones after liver transplantation. TCRdb keeps only in-frame clones here, not all; method: immunoSEQ multiplex PCR. This repertoire shows 65,000 to 85,000 clones, approximately 81% found once; its top ten account for less than 2.5%. The sample was CD4+ T cells from blood, taken around 50 months after liver transplant. These receptor sequences come from a human patient who received a liver transplant. Some T cells may originate from the graft donor.

The chain carries TRBV4-3 and TRBJ2-2; perhaps TRBD2 as D (6 bases). Germline assignment: CDR1 LGHNA and CDR2 YSLEER. V was clipped by 4 bases and J by 6 bases, with 24 bases between them. CDR3 length: 18 residues. DNA of the CDR3: TGCGCCAGCAGCCTGGAAGGGCGGGGTCTAGGAAAAGCCGGGGAGCTGTTTTTT. It translates to CASSLEGRGLGKAGELFF.

V and J are TRBV9 and TRBJ1-6, with TRBD1 matching over 7 bases. The CDR3 is made up of 16 amino acids. Germline-derived CDR1 and CDR2 are SGDLS and YYNGEE. With 7 bases clipped from V and 0 bases from J, the junction kept 7 bases outside the gene matches. The CDR3 DNA reads TGTGCCAGCCGATCCGACAGGGACTCCTATAATTCACCCCTCCACTTT. The encoded protein is CASRSDRDSYNSPLHF.

V gene TRBV5-6 combines with J gene TRBJ2-3; D might be TRBD2 (6 bases). This CDR3 is built from 16 residues. With 4 bases removed from V and 0 bases from J, the gap between germline ends came to 15 bases. Germline CDR1 and CDR2: SGHDT and YYEEEE. This CDR3 reads CASSPTGGQSTDTQYF. The DNA for the CDR3 is TGTGCCAGCAGCCCGACCGGAGGGCAGAGCACAGATACGCAGTATTTT.

For this clone: A read error may be the cause here, since a much bigger clone is one base away. The same CDR3 arises from other DNA sequences in this sample as well. The chain has TRBV5-1 and TRBJ2-7, with TRBD1 matching over 7 bases. Germline V gene lookup returns CDR1 SGHRS and CDR2 YFSETQ. This CDR3 has 14 amino acids. Losses at the gene ends were 0 bases for V and 2 bases for J; bases not matched to a gene: 2. CDR3: CASSLGQGAYEQYF. The CDR3 DNA follows: TGCGCCAGCAGCTTGGGACAGGGCGCCTACGAGCAGTACTTC.

This chain connects TRBV28 to TRBJ1-1; maybe TRBD1 (5 bases). The CDR3 has 13 amino acids. With 8 bases removed from V and 1 base from J, the gap between germline ends came to 11 bases. Per germline, CDR1 MDHEN and CDR2 SYDVKM. CDR3: CASLKTGNTEAFF. As DNA, the CDR3 is TGTGCCAGCCTAAAAACAGGGAACACTGAAGCTTTCTTT.

The V and J genes are TRBV2 and TRBJ2-1, with D possibly being TRBD2 (5 bases). This CDR3 is built from 16 residues. Germline V gives CDR1 SNHLY, CDR2 FYNNEI. V lost 8 bases to trimming and J lost 3 bases, with 20 bases between them. This CDR3 is CASRPWRMGDYNEQFF. The CDR3 DNA is TGTGCCAGCCGACCGTGGCGCATGGGAGACTACAATGAGCAGTTCTTC. The whole variable domain, filled in from reference TRBV2 and TRBJ2-1, reads EPEVTQTPSHQVTQMGQEVILRCVPISNHLYFYWYRQILGQKVEFLVSFYNNEISEKSEIFDDQFSVERPDGSNFTLKIRSTKLEDSAMYFCASRPWRMGDYNEQFFGPGTRLTVL.

The gene calls are TRBV5-4 and TRBJ2-3, with TRBD2 identical over 8 bases. V lost 8 bases and J lost 6; bases outside the gene matches: 11. Germline CDR1 is SGHNT and CDR2 is YYREEE (reference sequence). CDR3 length: 14 residues. DNA of the CDR3: TGTGCCAGTCGCTCGGGGGGGGGTAGCGATACGCAGTATTTT. It codes for CASRSGGGSDTQYF.

The chain links TRBV25-1 to TRBJ1-2, with D perhaps TRBD1 (6 bases). From germline, CDR1 is MGHDK and CDR2 SYGVNS. V lost 1 base and J 4 bases, leaving 10 bases between the germline ends. The CDR3 is 14 amino acids. CDR3 nucleotides: TGTGCCAGCAGTGAATTCGGGGACATCTATGGCTACACCTTC. Translating gives CASSEFGDIYGYTF.

This clone occurred many times. The V and J genes are TRBV2 and TRBJ1-6, with TRBD1 matching over 8 bases. Germline lookup yields CDR1 SNHLY and CDR2 FYNNEI. Trimming removed 10 bases from V and 6 bases from J; junction bases left unmatched: 8. The CDR3 has 14 residues. For the CDR3, the DNA is TGTGCCACCCGGGGGACAGGCCTTAATTCACCCCTCCACTTT. It is translated as CATRGTGLNSPLHF.

The gene calls are TRBV27 and TRBJ2-7; TRBD1 matches 10 bases. Germline V gives CDR1 MNHEY, CDR2 SMNVEV (reference sequence). The CDR3 is 15 residues long. The V gene end was trimmed by 2 bases and the J gene end by 5 bases; junction bases not matched to a gene: 6. Here the CDR3 reads CASSLGTGVGDEQYF. CDR3 in DNA: TGTGCCAGCAGTTTAGGGACAGGGGTAGGAGACGAGCAGTACTTC.

This clone has more than one count but fewer than ten. The chain combines TRBV28 with TRBJ2-1, with D possibly being TRBD2 (5 bases). V lost 6 bases and J lost 5, with 20 bases in between. There are 16 residues in the CDR3. Germline loops: CDR1 MDHEN, CDR2 SYDVKM. CDR3 sequence: CASSFLDFSRNNEQFF. CDR3 sequence (DNA): TGTGCCAGCAGCTTCCTGGACTTTTCCCGAAACAATGAGCAGTTCTTC.

This sequence joins TRBV29-1 and TRBJ1-2; 7 bases fit TRBD1. Germline V gives CDR1 SQVTM, CDR2 ANQGSEA. This CDR3 contains 11 residues. The CDR3 loop reads CSGSGGDGYTF. Written as DNA, the CDR3 is TGCAGTGGTTCAGGGGGAGATGGCTACACCTTC.

The table lists this clone with a count of one. The genes are TRBV2 and TRBJ2-2; 7 bases agree with TRBD1. Losses at the gene ends were 5 bases for V and 4 bases for J; bases not matched to a gene: 10. Germline lookup yields CDR1 SNHLY and CDR2 FYNNEI. The CDR3 totals 16 residues. The CDR3 sequence: CASSLLTGISTGELFF. CDR3 nucleotide sequence: TGTGCCAGCAGTCTTTTGACAGGGATCAGCACCGGGGAGCTGTTTTTT.

This clone was counted once. V and J are TRBV7-3 and TRBJ2-6, with TRBD1 as a possible D gene (5 bases). The CDR3 loop spans 16 amino acids. V lost 5 bases to trimming and J lost 0 bases, with 11 bases between them. Germline values: CDR1 SGHTA, CDR2 FQGTGA. CDR3 sequence (DNA): TGTGCCAGCAGCCTCAGACAGTTCTCTGGGGCCAACGTCCTGACTTTC. This sequence encodes CASSLRQFSGANVLTF.

This chain connects TRBV7-2 to TRBJ1-6, with 9 positions matching TRBD1. The V and J ends lost 8 bases and 6 bases, in that order; junction bases with no gene match: 14. This CDR3 comprises 17 residues. The germline gives CDR1 SGHTA, CDR2 FQGNSA. This CDR3 reads CASLPTGGSGLNSPLHF. CDR3 sequence (DNA): TGTGCCAGCCTCCCCACAGGGGGCAGTGGGCTTAATTCACCCCTCCACTTT.

The rearrangement links TRBV6-5 to TRBJ2-3; D may be TRBD1 or TRBD2 (6 bases each). Germline CDR1 reads MNHEY; CDR2 reads SVGAGI. The CDR3 has 14 residues. The ends were cut back, 6 bases at V and 3 bases at J, with 13 bases in the middle. The CDR3 sequence: CASRPTGRTDTQYF. In DNA form, the CDR3 reads TGTGCCAGCAGACCCACAGGGAGGACAGATACGCAGTATTTT.

The J gene is TRBJ2-1, the V gene TRBV30, with 12 bases that match TRBD2. Germline V CDR1 and CDR2: GTSNPN, SVGIG (reference sequence). After removal of 0 bases from V and 12 bases from J, the junction contained 6 bases not matched to a gene. The CDR3 runs 14 residues. This CDR3 reads CAWSVQLAGGAQFF. The DNA for the CDR3 is TGTGCCTGGAGTGTACAGCTAGCGGGGGGGGCGCAGTTCTTC. The full variable domain, completed using reference TRBV30 and TRBJ2-1, is SQTIHQWPATLVQPVGSPLSLECTVEGTSNPNLYWYRQAAGRGLQLLFYSVGIGQISSEVPQNLSASRPQDRQFILSSKKLLLSDSGFYLCAWSVQLAGGAQFFGPGTRLTVL.

This chain connects TRBV27 to TRBJ1-2, with 8 bases fitting TRBD1. The CDR3 contains 16 residues. The junction had 10 bases not matched to a gene; V was cut back by 3 bases and J by 4 bases. Germline V CDR1 and CDR2: MNHEY, SMNVEV (reference sequence). The CDR3 here is CASSLIARGLGYGYTF. The CDR3 nucleotides read TGTGCCAGCAGTTTGATCGCCAGGGGGCTGGGCTATGGCTACACCTTC.

The chain combines TRBV20-1 with TRBJ2-3; D is undetermined. The CDR3 length is 11 residues. V shed 3 bases and J shed 2 bases, with 3 bases lying between them. Germline assignment: CDR1 DFQATT and CDR2 SNEGSKA (reference sequence). The CDR3 coding sequence is TGCAGTGCTAGCGCCACAGATACGCAGTATTTT. Amino acids: CSASATDTQYF.

The chain recombines TRBV11-2 with TRBJ1-2; 8 nucleotides agree with TRBD1. V trimming: 6 bases; J trimming: 4 bases; junction bases outside the gene matches: 13. This CDR3 is built from 16 residues. Germline assignment: CDR1 SGHAT and CDR2 FQNNGV. CDR3: CASSRQQGANRYGYTF. The DNA of the CDR3 is TGTGCCAGCAGTCGACAGCAGGGGGCCAATCGCTATGGCTACACCTTC.

V usage is TRBV5-1 and J usage is TRBJ2-2; D unresolved. The CDR3 is 11 amino acids. Germline lookup yields CDR1 SGHRS and CDR2 YFSETQ. With 5 bases removed from V and 6 bases from J, the gap between germline ends came to 5 bases. CDR3 DNA: TGCGCCAGCAGGGGTTCCGGGGAGCTGTTTTTT. Residues: CASRGSGELFF.

This clone was observed a few times. The chain is built from TRBV19 and TRBJ1-5; no definite D call. Trimming removed 2 bases at V and 0 bases at J, with 11 bases between. CDR3 size: 16 residues. Germline V gene data show CDR1 as LNHDA and CDR2 as SQIVND (reference sequence). CDR3 in amino acids: CASSIRSPRSNQPQHF. Here the CDR3 DNA reads TGTGCCAGTAGTATACGATCTCCGCGTAGCAATCAGCCCCAGCATTTT.

This chain connects TRBV5-1 to TRBJ1-1, with a weak D call TRBD1 (6 bases). The CDR3 extends over 16 amino acids. Germline CDR1 is SGHRS and CDR2 is YFSETQ. V was pared by 0 bases and J by 5 bases, with 17 bases between. As DNA, the CDR3 is TGCGCCAGCAGCTTGGTGGGGGCAGGGGCGCTTACTGAAGCTTTCTTT. Encoded protein: CASSLVGAGALTEAFF.

The CDR3 DNA reads as TGTGCCAGCAGTCCGACCGACAGGGGACTTGGGGAACTGTTTTTT. Protein sequence: CASSPTDRGLGELFF. This chain joins TRBV28 and TRBJ1-4; 8 nucleotides agree with TRBD1. Trimming took 5 bases from V and 12 from J; bases not matched to a gene: 14. This CDR3 is 15 amino acids long. CDR1 is MDHEN, CDR2 SYDVKM, per germline.

The chain employs TRBV11-2 and TRBJ2-7; a weak D match, TRBD1 (6 bases). The V gene's germline CDR1 is SGHAT and CDR2 FQNNGV. Trimming took off 5 bases at V and 6 bases at J, with 17 bases between the two ends. The CDR3 length is 14 residues. CDR3 nucleotides: TGTGCCAGCAGCCCCCGGGACAATCGGGGCGAGCAGTACTTC. Translation: CASSPRDNRGEQYF.

The rearrangement links TRBV2 to TRBJ2-3; D is perhaps TRBD2 (6 bases). CDR1 is SNHLY, CDR2 FYNNEI, per germline. The V and J ends lost 3 bases and 7 bases respectively, with 17 bases between them. This CDR3 comprises 15 residues. The CDR3 protein is CASSDMTGVRHTQYF. In DNA, the CDR3 is TGTGCCAGCAGTGACATGACGGGAGTACGACATACGCAGTATTTT.

The CDR3 bases are TGTGCCAGCAGCAGACAGGGGGTTGACTATGGCTACACCTTC. Protein: CASSRQGVDYGYTF. The rearrangement joins TRBV11-2 to TRBJ1-2; 9 nucleotides align to TRBD1. This CDR3 has 14 residues. V lost 5 bases to trimming and J lost 3 bases; unmatched junction nucleotides: 4. Germline V gene lookup returns CDR1 SGHAT and CDR2 FQNNGV.

The count of this clone is one. The chain combines TRBV28 with TRBJ2-1; 12 bases are a match to TRBD2. Germline V CDR1 and CDR2: MDHEN, SYDVKM. CDR3 length equals 20 residues. V lost 3 bases, J lost 6 bases, and 18 bases stayed unmatched. The CDR3 coding sequence is TGTGCCAGCAGTTTCAACCGGGACAGGGTCCTAGCGGGAGGGTTCAATGAGCAGTTCTTC. This codes for CASSFNRDRVLAGGFNEQFF.

This clone was counted once. The V and J genes are TRBV7-9 and TRBJ2-1, with D possibly being TRBD1 (7 bases). The germline gives CDR1 SEHNR, CDR2 FQNEAQ (reference sequence). The CDR3 has 14 amino acids. The V end was cut by 5 bases, the J end by 6 bases, with 14 bases between. The CDR3: CASSPSRGVNEQFF. CDR3 in DNA: TGTGCCAGCAGCCCGAGCAGGGGGGTCAATGAGCAGTTCTTC. Full variable domain (remainder filled in from reference TRBV7-9 and TRBJ2-1): DTGVSQNPRHKITKRGQNVTFRCDPISEHNRLYWYRQTLGQGPEFLTYFQNEAQLEKSRLLSDRFSAERPKGSFSTLEIQRTEQGDSAMYLCASSPSRGVNEQFFGPGTRLTVL.